The following is a T cell receptor (beta chain) sequence with its context. What it binds is unknown. PCR primers comprised 60 Vbeta and 13 Jbeta primers. The assay was immunoSEQ multiplex PCR, and TCRdb's table has in-frame clones only and misses some. The repertoire consists of around 110,000 clones, with around 72% occurring once and the leading ten covering around 15%. Germline lookup yields CDR1 SGHRS and CDR2 YFSETQ. CDR3 length equals 15 residues. V dropped 3 bases and J dropped 4; count of bases not matched to a gene: 6. The sample originates from a study of cytomegalovirus exposure and HLA in healthy donors. General study points: CMV serostatus alone was available as immune exposure information. Follow-up analysis found HLA locus-dependent TCR association rates, highest for DRB1 and lowest for HLA-C. A list of 164 TCR beta chains associated with cytomegalovirus was given. Later on, an analysis tied approximately 17,000 TCR beta sequences to HLA alleles at 0.05 false discovery rate.

The chain carries TRBV5-1 and TRBJ2-5, with TRBD1 matching over 10 bases. The sample taken for sequencing was PBMCs. The source of this sequence is a woman aged 40 to 50 in good health and CMV-seropositive. CDR3 in DNA: TGCGCCAGCAGCTCGACAGGGGGCGCGGTAGAGACCCAGTACTTC. Residues: CASSSTGGAVETQYF.